This T cell receptor beta chain was profiled in a study of T cells in Graves' hyperthyroidism and ophthalmopathy. The germline V gene encodes CDR1 SGHDT and CDR2 YYEEEE. The CDR3 contains 15 residues. V was trimmed by 6 bases and J by 2 bases, leaving 18 bases between them. Points from the study as a whole: The model identified upcoming ophthalmopathy a median approximately six months ahead of onset.

The source material, RNA transcripts, was used to amplify TCR beta CDR3 regions. HTBI primers were the set used in a first-round RT-PCR of the TCR CDR3. TCRdb passed the multiplex PCR reads through MiXCR, listing each CDR3 protein once. The data contain approximately 400,000 distinct CDR3 sequences, around 15% of them singletons. This clonotype was recorded at least ten times. What it binds is not known. This sequence joins TRBV5-6 and TRBJ2-7, with D perhaps given as TRBD1 or TRBD2 (5 bases each). This sequence was found in a man in his fifties with Graves' ophthalmopathy. The sample taken for sequencing was blood. CDR3 loop: CASTTLRGATYEQYF. CDR3 bases: TGTGCCAGCACGACTCTGAGGGGCGCCACCTACGAGCAGTACTTC.